The 15 T cell receptor beta chains below come from one sample, sequenced in a study of blood T cells in healthy people across ages. PCR was performed a second time for roughly 7 to 12 cycles using a sample-barcoded 5' primer and a J-beta primer mix. TCRdb independently ran MiXCR on the 5' RACE reads; one entry per CDR3 protein. Found here are about 510,000 distinct CDR3 sequences, 27% of them singletons; the top ten hold approximately 3.7%. Separately, the same data were catalogued under a study of T cells of mothers and their children.

The sequencing sample was made of blood. These receptors were obtained from a boy aged 2 to 10 in good health.

This clonotype was counted many times. The CDR3 is CASSLNVRDSGANVLTF. The CDR3 DNA reads TGTGCCAGCAGTTTAAACGTCCGGGACTCTGGGGCCAACGTCCTGACTTTC. The gene calls are TRBV12-3 or TRBV12-4 and TRBJ2-6, with a possible D match to TRBD2 (5 bases). V was trimmed by 2 bases and J by 0 bases, leaving 11 bases between them. The CDR3 length is 17 residues.

This clonotype was observed a few times. Sequence at one end of the junction differs from germline and may be a read error. The gene calls are TRBV15 and TRBJ1-2; unclear D gene. Germline lookup yields CDR1 LNHNV and CDR2 YYDKDF (reference sequence). The CDR3 loop spans 13 amino acids. The DNA for the CDR3 is TGTGCCGCCAGCAGAGATTTCGGCTATGGCTACACCTTC. Its translation is CAASRDFGYGYTF.

This clonotype was observed a few times. This chain links TRBV7-9 with TRBJ2-2, with 10 bases lining up with TRBD2. The CDR3 has 16 amino acids. V gave up 3 bases and J gave up 5 bases; unmatched junction bases: 6. Per the germline V gene, CDR1 is SEHNR and CDR2 is FQNEAQ (reference sequence). DNA for the CDR3: TGTGCCAGCAGCTTCCGACTAGCGGGCGTTACCGGGGAGCTGTTTTTT. It codes for CASSFRLAGVTGELFF.

The chain links TRBV30 to TRBJ2-5; D is unclear. Germline V lookup: CDR1 GTSNPN, CDR2 SVGIG (reference sequence). Trimming cost V 0 bases and J 1 base, with 12 bases left between them. The CDR3 extends over 15 amino acids. CDR3 nucleotides: TGTGCCTGGAGTGTAAACTCCGGGTCCCAAGAGACCCAGTACTTC. Amino acid sequence: CAWSVNSGSQETQYF.

This clonotype was counted a few times. The V call is TRBV5-1, the J call TRBJ1-6; 7 positions agree with TRBD1. V dropped 1 base and J dropped 7; count of bases not matched to a gene: 5. The CDR3 spans 15 residues. Germline V lookup: CDR1 SGHRS, CDR2 YFSETQ. The CDR3 here is CASSLNEGANSPLHF. As DNA, the CDR3 is TGCGCCAGCAGCTTGAATGAGGGGGCGAATTCACCCCTCCACTTT.

The chain carries TRBV20-1 and TRBJ2-7, with D possibly called TRBD1 or TRBD2 (5 bases each). This CDR3 spans 12 amino acids. The germline V gene encodes CDR1 DFQATT and CDR2 SNEGSKA (reference sequence). Trimming stripped 4 bases from V and 9 bases from J, with 16 bases between. This chain's CDR3 is CSAKGVPRGQYF. The CDR3 bases are TGCAGTGCTAAAGGGGTCCCCCGGGGGCAGTACTTC.

The V and J genes are TRBV9 and TRBJ2-2; D gene unclear. CDR3 length: 13 residues. Germline CDR1 is SGDLS and CDR2 is YYNGEE. Trimming left V 4 bases short and J 4 bases short, with 8 bases between. The CDR3 is CASSLRSTGELFF. The CDR3 DNA follows: TGTGCCAGCAGCCTCCGGAGCACCGGGGAGCTGTTTTTT.

In nucleotides, the CDR3 is TGCAGCGTTGCGTCAGGGACAGGATTCTCCTACGAGCAGTACTTC. As protein: CSVASGTGFSYEQYF. The V call is TRBV29-1, the J call TRBJ2-7; the match to TRBD1 covers 8 bases. V dropped 4 bases and J dropped 0; count of bases not matched to a gene: 8. From germline, CDR1 is SQVTM and CDR2 ANQGSEA. The CDR3 sequence is 15 residues long.

V and J are TRBV5-1 and TRBJ2-7; D is possibly TRBD1 or TRBD2 (5 bases each). The CDR3 loop spans 16 amino acids. With 2 bases removed from V and 7 bases from J, the gap between germline ends came to 22 bases. From germline, CDR1 is SGHRS and CDR2 YFSETQ. The CDR3 bases are TGCGCCAGCAGCTTTGTCTACGGGACGACCCTGCGGGAGCAGTACTTC. Residues: CASSFVYGTTLREQYF.

This clonotype was observed a handful of times. V and J are TRBV10-3 and TRBJ2-1; maybe TRBD1 (5 bases). Trimming took 3 bases from V and 6 from J, leaving 9 bases between them. This CDR3 spans 13 amino acids. Germline V gene data show CDR1 as ENHRY and CDR2 as SYGVKD. The chain's CDR3 is CAISEQVGNEQFF. CDR3 coding DNA: TGTGCCATCAGTGAACAGGTCGGCAATGAGCAGTTCTTC.

This clonotype showed up just a few times. The chain combines TRBV14 with TRBJ2-5; D may be TRBD1 or TRBD2 (5 bases each). Germline CDR1 SGHDN, CDR2 FVKESK. V dropped 5 bases and J dropped 2 bases, with 12 bases sitting between them. There are 14 residues in the CDR3. The CDR3 loop is CASSFWGSQETQYF. The CDR3 coding sequence is TGTGCCAGCAGCTTTTGGGGGAGTCAAGAGACCCAGTACTTC.

This clonotype appeared a few times. The V gene is TRBV20-1, the J gene TRBJ2-5; D is possibly TRBD2 (6 bases). The CDR3 spans 15 residues. Trimming took off 1 base at V and 3 bases at J, with 15 bases between the two ends. From germline, CDR1 is DFQATT and CDR2 SNEGSKA (reference sequence). The chain's CDR3 is CSARGLRDSEETQYF. The CDR3 nucleotides are TGCAGTGCTAGAGGACTCCGGGACTCTGAAGAGACCCAGTACTTC.

This clonotype has just a few counts. The chain combines TRBV6-2 or TRBV6-3 with TRBJ2-3, with D tentatively TRBD2 (5 bases). Germline V gene lookup returns CDR1 MNHEY and CDR2 SVGEGT. The CDR3 loop spans 17 amino acids. V was clipped by 2 bases and J by 0 bases, with 15 bases between them. Written as DNA, the CDR3 is TGTGCCAGCAGTTACGGCGTCCTAGCCCCGAGCACAGATACGCAGTATTTT. This gives the protein CASSYGVLAPSTDTQYF.

The J gene is TRBJ2-2, the V gene TRBV7-2; TRBD1 might be the D (5 bases). CDR3 size: 17 residues. Germline CDR1 and CDR2: SGHTA and FQGNSA. Trimming stripped 5 bases from V and 3 bases from J, with 19 bases between. The DNA for the CDR3 is TGTGCCAGCAGCCCAACACCAGGGTCAGCTCACACCGGGGAGCTGTTTTTT. Translation: CASSPTPGSAHTGELFF.

This clonotype was seen only a few times. The chain couples TRBV12-3 or TRBV12-4 to TRBJ2-5, with unresolved D. This CDR3 is 14 amino acids long. Between the trimmed V and J ends, which lost 4 bases and 0 bases, there was a span of 9 bases. In nucleotides, the CDR3 is TGTGCCAGCAGTTCCTCCCGACACCAAGAGACCCAGTACTTC. This translates into CASSSSRHQETQYF.